This TCR beta chain was identified during a study of blood T cell repertoires in COVID-19. The data were produced by immunoSEQ multiplex PCR, yet TCRdb's version contains in-frame clones alone and is incomplete. Among 68,000 or so clones listed, roughly 87% were seen once. The CDR3 is 14 residues long. Germline CDR1 reads SEHNR; CDR2 reads FQNEAQ (reference sequence). The V end lost 1 base, the J end lost 3 bases, and 10 bases lay between the germline ends. The sequence was obtained from a man aged 45 to 65 with COVID-19, enrolled during active disease. The gene calls are TRBV7-9 and TRBJ2-7, with D possibly being TRBD1 (6 bases). Source material: peripheral blood. CDR3: CASSLGTANYEQYF. CDR3 in DNA: TGTGCCAGCAGCTTAGGGACAGCAAACTACGAGCAGTACTTC.